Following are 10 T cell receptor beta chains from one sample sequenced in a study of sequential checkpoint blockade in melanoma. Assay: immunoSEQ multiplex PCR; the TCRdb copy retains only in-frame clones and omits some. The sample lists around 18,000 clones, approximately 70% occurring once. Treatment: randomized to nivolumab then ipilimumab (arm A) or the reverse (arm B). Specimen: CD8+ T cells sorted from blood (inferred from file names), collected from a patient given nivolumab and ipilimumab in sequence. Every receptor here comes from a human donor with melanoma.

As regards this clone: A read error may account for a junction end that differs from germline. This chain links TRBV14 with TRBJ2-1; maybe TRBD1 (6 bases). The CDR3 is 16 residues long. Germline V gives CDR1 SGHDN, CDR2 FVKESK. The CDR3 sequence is CASSHQQGGSAKSRVF. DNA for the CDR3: TGTGCCAGCAGCCACCAACAGGGCGGTAGCGCTAAAAGCAGGGTCTTC.

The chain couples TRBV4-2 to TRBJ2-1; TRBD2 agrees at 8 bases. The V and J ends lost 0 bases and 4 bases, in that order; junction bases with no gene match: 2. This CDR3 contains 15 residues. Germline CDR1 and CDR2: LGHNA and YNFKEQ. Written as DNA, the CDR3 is TGTGCCAGCAGCCAAGAAAGCGGGAGATACAATGAGCAGTTCTTC. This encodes CASSQESGRYNEQFF.

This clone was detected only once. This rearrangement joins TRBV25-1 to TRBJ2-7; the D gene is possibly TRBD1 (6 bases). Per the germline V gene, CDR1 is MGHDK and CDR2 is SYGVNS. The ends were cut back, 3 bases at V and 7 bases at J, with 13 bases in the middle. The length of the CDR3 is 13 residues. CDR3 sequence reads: CASSDSFQGEQYF. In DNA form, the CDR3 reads TGTGCCAGCAGTGACAGCTTCCAGGGGGAGCAGTACTTC.

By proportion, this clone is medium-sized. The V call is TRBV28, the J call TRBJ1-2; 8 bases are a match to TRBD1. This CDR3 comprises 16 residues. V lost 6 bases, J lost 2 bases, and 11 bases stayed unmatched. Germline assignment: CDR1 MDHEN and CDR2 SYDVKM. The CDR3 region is CASSYPGQDRNYGYTF. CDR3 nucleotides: TGTGCCAGCAGCTATCCGGGACAGGATAGAAACTATGGCTACACCTTC.

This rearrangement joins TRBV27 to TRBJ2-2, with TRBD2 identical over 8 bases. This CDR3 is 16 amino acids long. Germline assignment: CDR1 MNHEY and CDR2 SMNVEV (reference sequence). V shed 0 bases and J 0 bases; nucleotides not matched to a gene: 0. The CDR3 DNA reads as TGTGCCAGCAGTTTATCACTAGCGGCGAACACCGGGGAGCTGTTTTTT. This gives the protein CASSLSLAANTGELFF.

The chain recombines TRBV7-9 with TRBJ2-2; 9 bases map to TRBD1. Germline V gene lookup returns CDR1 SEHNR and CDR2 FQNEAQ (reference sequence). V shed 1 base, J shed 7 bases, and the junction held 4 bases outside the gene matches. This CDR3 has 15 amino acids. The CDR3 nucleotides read TGTGCCAGCAGCTTAGGGGACAGGGAAATCGGGGAGCTGTTTTTT. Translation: CASSLGDREIGELFF.

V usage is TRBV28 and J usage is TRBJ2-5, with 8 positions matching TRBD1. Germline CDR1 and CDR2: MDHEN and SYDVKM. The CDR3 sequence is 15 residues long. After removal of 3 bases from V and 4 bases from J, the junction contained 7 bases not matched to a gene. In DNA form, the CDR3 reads TGTGCCAGCAGTTTGAACAGGGGGGAAGGAGAGACCCAGTACTTC. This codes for CASSLNRGEGETQYF. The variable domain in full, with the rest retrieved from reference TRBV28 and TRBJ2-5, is DVKVTQSSRYLVKRTGEKVFLECVQDMDHENMFWYRQDPGLGLRLIYFSYDVKMKEKGDIPEGYSVSREKKERFSLILESASTNQTSMYLCASSLNRGEGETQYFGPGTRLLVL.

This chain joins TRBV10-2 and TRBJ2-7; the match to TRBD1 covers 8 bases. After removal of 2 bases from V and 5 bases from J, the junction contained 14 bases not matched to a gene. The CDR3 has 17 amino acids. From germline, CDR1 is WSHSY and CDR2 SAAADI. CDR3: CASSEDTPTGDDHEQYF. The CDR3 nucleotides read TGCGCCAGCAGTGAGGACACTCCGACAGGGGACGACCACGAGCAGTACTTC.

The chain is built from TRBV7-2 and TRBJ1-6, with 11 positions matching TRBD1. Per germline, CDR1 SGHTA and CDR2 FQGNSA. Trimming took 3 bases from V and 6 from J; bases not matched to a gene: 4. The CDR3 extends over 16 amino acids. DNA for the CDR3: TGTGCCAGCAGCTTCGGACAGGGGGCTCGTAATTCACCCCTCCACTTT. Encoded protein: CASSFGQGARNSPLHF.

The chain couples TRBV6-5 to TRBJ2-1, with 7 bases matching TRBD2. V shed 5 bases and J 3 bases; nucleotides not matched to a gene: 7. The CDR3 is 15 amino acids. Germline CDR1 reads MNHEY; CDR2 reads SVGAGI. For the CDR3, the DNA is TGTGCCAGCAGTCGCGAGCGGGATCTCTACAATGAGCAGTTCTTC. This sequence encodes CASSRERDLYNEQFF.